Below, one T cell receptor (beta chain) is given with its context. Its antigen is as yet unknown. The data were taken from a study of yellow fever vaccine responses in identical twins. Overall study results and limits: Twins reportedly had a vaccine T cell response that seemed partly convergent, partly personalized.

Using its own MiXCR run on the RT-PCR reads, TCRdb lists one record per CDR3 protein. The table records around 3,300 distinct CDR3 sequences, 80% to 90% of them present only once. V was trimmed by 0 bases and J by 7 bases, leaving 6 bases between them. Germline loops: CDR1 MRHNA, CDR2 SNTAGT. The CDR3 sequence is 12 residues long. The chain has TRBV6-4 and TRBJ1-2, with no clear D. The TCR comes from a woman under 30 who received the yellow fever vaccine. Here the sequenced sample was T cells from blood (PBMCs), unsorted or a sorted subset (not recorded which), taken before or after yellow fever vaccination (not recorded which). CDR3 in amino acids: CASSDSKGGYTF. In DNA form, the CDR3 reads TGTGCCAGCAGTGACTCGAAAGGTGGCTACACCTTC.